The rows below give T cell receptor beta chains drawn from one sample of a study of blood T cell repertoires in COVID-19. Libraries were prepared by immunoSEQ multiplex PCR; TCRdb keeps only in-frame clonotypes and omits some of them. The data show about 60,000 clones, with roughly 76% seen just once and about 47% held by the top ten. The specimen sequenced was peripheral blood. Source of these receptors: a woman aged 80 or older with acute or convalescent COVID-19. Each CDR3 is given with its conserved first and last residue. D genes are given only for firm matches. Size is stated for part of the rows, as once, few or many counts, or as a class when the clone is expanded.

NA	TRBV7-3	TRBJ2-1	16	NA	CASSLRVGSGYNEQFF	TGTGCCAGCAGCTTAAGAGTGGGTAGCGGCTACAATGAGCAGTTCTTC
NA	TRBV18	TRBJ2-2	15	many	CASSQGGGAAGELFF	TGTGCCAGCTCACAAGGCGGAGGGGCGGCCGGGGAGCTGTTTTTT
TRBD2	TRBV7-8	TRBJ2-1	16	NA	CASTEGREGSYNEQFF	TGTGCCAGCACAGAAGGGCGGGAGGGTTCCTACAATGAGCAGTTCTTC
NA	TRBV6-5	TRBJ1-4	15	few	CASSPRGGHVEKLFF	TGTGCCAGCAGCCCCCGGGGAGGGCACGTTGAAAAACTGTTTTTT
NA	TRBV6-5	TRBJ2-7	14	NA	CASSLGPHRYEQYF	TGTGCCAGCAGTCTGGGGCCCCATCGCTACGAGCAGTACTTC
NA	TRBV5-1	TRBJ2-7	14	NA	CASSLAVSGWEQYF	TGCGCCAGCAGCTTGGCGGTCTCAGGATGGGAGCAGTACTTC
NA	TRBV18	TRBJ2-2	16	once	CASSPPSGLNTGELFF	TGTGCCAGCTCACCACCGAGCGGCCTGAACACCGGGGAGCTGTTTTTT
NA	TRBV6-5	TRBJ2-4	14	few	CASSTPGLQNIQYF	TGTGCCAGCAGTACACCGGGACTTCAAAACATTCAGTACTTC
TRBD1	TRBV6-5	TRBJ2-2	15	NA	CASFSDRGGIGELFF	TGTGCCAGCTTCTCGGACAGGGGAGGGATCGGGGAGCTGTTTTTT
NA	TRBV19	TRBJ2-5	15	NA	CASSIGGAGVATQYF	TGTGCCAGTAGTATAGGAGGGGCAGGGGTAGCGACCCAGTACTTC
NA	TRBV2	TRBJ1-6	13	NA	CASSVAGESPLHF	TGTGCCAGCAGTGTGGCCGGGGAATCACCCCTCCACTTT
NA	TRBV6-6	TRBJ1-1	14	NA	CASSLFQRNTEAFF	TGTGCCAGCAGTCTATTTCAGCGGAACACTGAAGCTTTCTTT
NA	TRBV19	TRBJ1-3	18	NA	CASSGGRKGSSSGNTIYF	TGTGCCAGTAGTGGCGGGAGGAAGGGTTCTTCCTCTGGAAACACCATATATTTT
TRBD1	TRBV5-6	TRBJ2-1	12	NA	CASSLQGDEQFF	TGTGCCAGCAGCTTACAGGGGGATGAGCAGTTCTTC
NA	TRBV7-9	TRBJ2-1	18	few	CASSTWGGGTGTQNEQFF	TGTGCCAGCAGCACCTGGGGGGGCGGTACCGGGACCCAAAATGAGCAGTTCTTC